This T cell receptor beta chain was obtained from a study of T cells in Graves' hyperthyroidism and ophthalmopathy. The overall study: Pretreatment peripheral blood was obtained at initial diagnosis.

Overall study results and limits: In the blood, most expanded thyroid clonotypes above 0.001 appeared as well.

Worth noting for this clonotype: What it binds is not known.

Amplified TCR beta CDR3 regions came from RNA transcripts. First-round RT-PCR with HTBI primers amplified the TCR CDR3 region. MiXCR, run by TCRdb on the multiplex PCR reads, gives a single entry per CDR3 protein. This table holds about 380,000 distinct CDR3 sequences, approximately 13% found once. Exclusion followed for patients with uncontrolled infection, other autoimmune disease, pregnancy or lactation. The V gene lost 4 bases and the J gene lost 3 bases, with 12 bases spanning the gap. The CDR3 consists of 14 residues. Per the germline V gene, CDR1 is LGHDT and CDR2 is YNNKEL (reference sequence).

The TCR comes from a man aged 25 to 45 with Graves' hyperthyroidism that later progressed to Graves' ophthalmopathy. The chain combines TRBV3-1 with TRBJ1-2; D not certain. Sequencing was performed on blood. CDR3: CASSRMGGDYGYTF. Written as DNA, the CDR3 is TGTGCCAGCAGCCGTATGGGCGGCGACTATGGCTACACCTTC.